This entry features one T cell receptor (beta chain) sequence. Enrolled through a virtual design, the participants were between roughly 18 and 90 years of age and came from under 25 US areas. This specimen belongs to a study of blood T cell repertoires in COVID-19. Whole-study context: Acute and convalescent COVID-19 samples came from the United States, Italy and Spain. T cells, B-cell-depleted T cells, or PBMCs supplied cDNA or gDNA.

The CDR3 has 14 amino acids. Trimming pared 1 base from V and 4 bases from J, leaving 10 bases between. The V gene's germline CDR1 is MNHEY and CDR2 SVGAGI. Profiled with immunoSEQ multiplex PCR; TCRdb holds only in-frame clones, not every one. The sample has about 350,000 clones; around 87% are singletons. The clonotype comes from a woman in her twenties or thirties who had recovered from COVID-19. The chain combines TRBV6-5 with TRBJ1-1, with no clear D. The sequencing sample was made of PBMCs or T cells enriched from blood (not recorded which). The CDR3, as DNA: TGTGCCAGCAGTTACTTCCGGGGAGCCACTGAAGCTTTCTTT. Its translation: CASSYFRGATEAFF.